This is a list of T cell receptor beta chains from one sample in a study of cytomegalovirus exposure and HLA in healthy donors. The table came from immunoSEQ multiplex PCR; TCRdb's copy has only in-frame clones and leaves some out. The table includes approximately 280,000 clones, approximately 87% detected once. Sequenced material: PBMCs. The receptor source for this set is a woman between 18 and 29 years old in good health and CMV-seronegative. The CDR3 runs from the conserved cysteine through the conserved F or W. A D gene is named only where the DNA matches it firmly. Expanded clones are given a class, and other clones once, few, many or no size at all.

D	size	V	length	J	CDR3	DNA
TRBD1	.	TRBV10-1	16	TRBJ2-7	CASSGDISGTGGEQYF	TGCGCCAGCAGTGGAGACATATCCGGGACAGGGGGCGAGCAGTACTTC
TRBD2	.	TRBV5-1	18	TRBJ2-3	CASSTLAGGPLFLDTQYF	TGCGCCAGCAGCACACTAGCGGGAGGGCCGTTGTTTTTGGATACGCAGTATTTT
TRBD2	.	TRBV9	17	TRBJ2-3	CASSVATAGGPSDTQYF	TGTGCCAGCAGCGTAGCTACGGCGGGAGGGCCGTCAGATACGCAGTATTTT
TRBD2	.	TRBV2	13	TRBJ2-5	CASSAGLDSPQYF	TGTGCCAGCAGTGCGGGACTAGACTCGCCCCAGTACTTC
TRBD1	.	TRBV2	14	TRBJ2-2	CASRRDRRPGELFF	TGTGCCAGCAGGAGGGACAGGCGGCCCGGGGAGCTGTTTTTT
.	.	TRBV10-3	14	TRBJ2-2	CAIRPGRNTGELFF	TGTGCCATCAGACCCGGGAGGAACACCGGGGAGCTGTTTTTT
.	.	TRBV2	13	TRBJ1-5	CASREGRNQPQHF	TGTGCCAGCAGGGAGGGGCGTAATCAGCCCCAGCATTTT
.	.	TRBV13	15	TRBJ2-1	CASSLVQGNYNEQFF	TGTGCCAGCAGCTTAGTTCAGGGAAACTACAATGAGCAGTTCTTC
TRBD2	.	TRBV11-3	18	TRBJ2-1	CASSLDHPGTSGTKEQFF	TGTGCCAGCAGCTTAGATCACCCCGGGACTAGCGGGACAAAGGAGCAGTTCTTC
TRBD1	once	TRBV5-1	15	TRBJ1-5	CASSLTGQGMQPQHF	TGCGCCAGCAGCTTGACGGGACAGGGGATGCAGCCCCAGCATTTT
TRBD2	.	TRBV18	16	TRBJ2-7	CASSPRVAGTRYEQYF	TGTGCCAGCTCACCGAGGGTAGCGGGAACTCGGTACGAGCAGTACTTC
.	.	TRBV5-5	17	TRBJ2-7	CASSLNRVSADPYEQYF	TGTGCCAGCAGCTTGAACAGGGTCTCGGCAGACCCCTACGAGCAGTACTTC
.	.	TRBV27	15	TRBJ2-7	CASSLSKGAYYEQYF	TGTGCCAGCAGTTTATCGAAGGGAGCGTACTACGAGCAGTACTTC
TRBD1	.	TRBV14	13	TRBJ1-5	CASSPGQGVPQHF	TGTGCCAGCAGCCCAGGACAGGGTGTGCCCCAGCATTTT
.	.	TRBV6-5	11	TRBJ2-7	CATRLGYEQYF	TGTGCCACTCGCCTAGGCTACGAGCAGTACTTC
TRBD2	once	TRBV6-1	15	TRBJ2-1	CASSGTSENYNEQFF	TGTGCCAGCAGTGGGACTAGTGAAAACTACAATGAGCAGTTCTTC
.	.	TRBV28	15	TRBJ1-4	CASSLRFWEGKKLFF	TGTGCCAGCAGTTTACGGTTCTGGGAGGGTAAAAAACTGTTTTTT
TRBD1	.	TRBV19	16	TRBJ2-7	CASRAGTGSIWDEQYF	TGTGCCAGTAGAGCTGGGACAGGCTCTATTTGGGACGAGCAGTACTTC
TRBD1	.	TRBV14	13	TRBJ1-2	CASSTTGFYGYTF	TGTGCCAGCAGCACGACAGGGTTCTATGGCTACACCTTC
.	.	TRBV7-8	14	TRBJ2-7	CASSLGAGAYEQYF	TGTGCCAGCAGCTTAGGAGCGGGTGCCTACGAGCAGTACTTC
TRBD1	once	TRBV5-1	14	TRBJ2-5	CASSLGQGRETQYF	TGCGCCAGCAGCTTGGGACAGGGCCGGGAGACCCAGTACTTC
.	.	TRBV7-2	12	TRBJ2-2	CASSLERRELFF	TGTGCCAGCAGCTTAGAGCGAAGGGAGCTGTTTTTT
.	.	TRBV6-1	15	TRBJ2-7	CASSEAWRGPYEQYF	TGTGCCAGCAGTGAAGCTTGGAGGGGACCCTACGAGCAGTACTTC
.	.	TRBV28	13	TRBJ2-7	CASSSPLSYEQYF	TGTGCCAGCAGTTCCCCTCTCTCCTACGAGCAGTACTTC
TRBD1	.	TRBV6-6	15	TRBJ1-2	CASTDQGAVDYGYTF	TGTGCCAGCACCGATCAGGGGGCGGTCGACTATGGCTACACCTTC
.	.	TRBV27	13	TRBJ1-1	CASSLRGNTEAFF	TGTGCCAGCAGTTTACGGGGGAACACTGAAGCTTTCTTT
.	.	TRBV27	15	TRBJ1-2	CASSSARGFLYGYTF	TGTGCCAGCAGTTCGGCACGGGGATTTCTCTATGGCTACACCTTC
.	.	TRBV28	14	TRBJ1-2	CASRFRGVNYGYTF	TGTGCCAGCAGATTTCGGGGGGTGAACTATGGCTACACCTTC
TRBD1	.	TRBV7-9	15	TRBJ1-2	CASSPSGTANYGYTF	TGTGCCAGCAGCCCATCCGGGACAGCTAACTATGGCTACACCTTC
TRBD1	few	TRBV27	12	TRBJ1-2	CASSGTGNGYTF	TGTGCCAGCAGTGGGACAGGGAATGGCTACACCTTC
.	.	TRBV5-1	14	TRBJ2-5	CASSSLVAEETQYF	TGCGCCAGCAGTTCACTAGTGGCCGAAGAGACCCAGTACTTC
TRBD2	.	TRBV4-1	17	TRBJ2-7	CASSQDRSSGRSYEQYF	TGCGCCAGCAGCCAAGATCGCAGTAGCGGGAGATCCTACGAGCAGTACTTC
.	.	TRBV15	13	TRBJ2-7	CATSSHGQYEQYF	TGTGCCACCAGCAGTCATGGACAGTACGAGCAGTACTTC
.	.	TRBV27	15	TRBJ1-4	CASSLQRGTNEKLFF	TGTGCCAGCAGTTTACAACGGGGGACTAATGAAAAACTGTTTTTT
.	.	TRBV5-8	14	TRBJ1-5	CASSFGDSNQPQHF	TGTGCCAGCAGCTTCGGAGATAGCAATCAGCCCCAGCATTTT
TRBD2	once	TRBV4-3	14	TRBJ2-7	CASSQDRTSGKEYF	TGCGCCAGCAGCCAAGATCGGACTAGCGGGAAGGAGTACTTC
TRBD1	.	TRBV30	12	TRBJ2-4	CAWGQGGNIQYF	TGTGCCTGGGGACAGGGTGGGAACATTCAGTACTTC
.	.	TRBV28	14	TRBJ2-7	CASSFQEVSYEQYF	TGTGCCAGCAGTTTCCAGGAGGTCTCCTACGAGCAGTACTTC
TRBD2	once	TRBV29-1	14	TRBJ2-1	CSGGMTSERNEQFF	TGCAGCGGTGGGATGACTAGCGAGAGAAATGAGCAGTTCTTC
.	.	TRBV11-2	17	TRBJ2-7	CASSFGTLMGTGYEQYF	TGTGCCAGCAGCTTTGGGACTTTGATGGGCACGGGGTACGAGCAGTACTTC
.	.	TRBV14	12	TRBJ1-5	CASTSGKEPQHF	TGTGCCAGCACCTCAGGGAAGGAGCCCCAGCATTTT
.	.	TRBV27	14	TRBJ2-6	CASSLELGANVLTF	TGTGCCAGCAGTTTAGAACTGGGGGCCAACGTCCTGACTTTC
TRBD1	.	TRBV6-1	14	TRBJ1-1	CASSNAGGNTEAFF	TGTGCCAGCAGTAACGCAGGGGGGAACACTGAAGCTTTCTTT
TRBD1	.	TRBV6-6	13	TRBJ1-5	CATMGQINQPQHF	TGTGCCACGATGGGACAGATCAATCAGCCCCAGCATTTT
.	.	TRBV6-5	14	TRBJ2-7	CASSRPGGSYEQYF	TGTGCCAGCAGTCGCCCAGGGGGGTCCTACGAGCAGTACTTC
TRBD1	.	TRBV6-5	15	TRBJ1-4	CASSATGDAWEKLFF	TGTGCCAGCAGTGCGACAGGGGACGCCTGGGAAAAACTGTTTTTT
.	.	TRBV28	15	TRBJ1-6	CASLGLGEYNSPLHF	TGTGCCAGCCTTGGTTTGGGAGAATATAATTCACCCCTCCACTTT
.	.	TRBV19	16	TRBJ2-1	CASSRDRGSSYNEQFF	TGTGCCAGTAGTAGAGACAGAGGATCTTCCTACAATGAGCAGTTCTTC
TRBD1	.	TRBV5-5	19	TRBJ2-7	CASSPFFTFRDRGLYEQYF	TGTGCCAGCAGCCCCTTCTTTACCTTCCGGGACAGGGGGCTCTACGAGCAGTACTTC
.	.	TRBV4-3	15	TRBJ2-2	CASSQEGLQGGELFF	TGCGCCAGCAGCCAAGAGGGTCTCCAGGGCGGGGAGCTGTTTTTT
.	.	TRBV19	13	TRBJ2-7	CASRLGTFGEQYF	TGTGCCAGCAGACTCGGGACATTCGGAGAGCAGTACTTC
.	.	TRBV27	14	TRBJ1-2	CASSHRTGDYGYTF	TGTGCCAGCAGTCACCGGACGGGGGACTATGGCTACACCTTC
TRBD2	.	TRBV6-6	15	TRBJ2-1	CASSPGTSGNNEQFF	TGTGCCAGCAGTCCCGGGACTAGCGGTAACAATGAGCAGTTCTTC
.	.	TRBV9	14	TRBJ2-1	CASSVESGYNEQFF	TGTGCCAGCAGCGTAGAGTCGGGCTACAATGAGCAGTTCTTC